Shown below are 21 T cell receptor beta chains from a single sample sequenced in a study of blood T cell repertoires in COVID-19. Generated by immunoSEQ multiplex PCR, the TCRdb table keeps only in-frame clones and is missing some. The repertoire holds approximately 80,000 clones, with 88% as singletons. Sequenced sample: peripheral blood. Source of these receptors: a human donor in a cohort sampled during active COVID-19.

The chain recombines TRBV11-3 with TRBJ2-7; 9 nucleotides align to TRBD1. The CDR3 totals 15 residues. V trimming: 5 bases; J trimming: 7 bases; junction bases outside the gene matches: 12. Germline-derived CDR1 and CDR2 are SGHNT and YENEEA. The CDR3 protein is CASSPRTGAASEQYF. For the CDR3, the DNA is TGTGCCAGCAGCCCCCGGACAGGGGCCGCTTCTGAGCAGTACTTC.

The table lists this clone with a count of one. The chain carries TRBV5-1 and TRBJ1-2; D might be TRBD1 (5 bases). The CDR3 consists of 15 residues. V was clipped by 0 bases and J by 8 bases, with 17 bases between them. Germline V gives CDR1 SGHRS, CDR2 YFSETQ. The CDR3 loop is CASSLGVPRRGGYTF. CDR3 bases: TGCGCCAGCAGCTTGGGGGTTCCCAGGAGGGGCGGCTACACCTTC. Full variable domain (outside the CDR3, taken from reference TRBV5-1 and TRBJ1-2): KAGVTQTPRYLIKTRGQQVTLSCSPISGHRSVSWYQQTPGQGLQFLFEYFSETQRNKGNFPGRFSGRQFSNSRSEMNVSTLELGDSALYLCASSLGVPRRGGYTFGSGTRLTVV.

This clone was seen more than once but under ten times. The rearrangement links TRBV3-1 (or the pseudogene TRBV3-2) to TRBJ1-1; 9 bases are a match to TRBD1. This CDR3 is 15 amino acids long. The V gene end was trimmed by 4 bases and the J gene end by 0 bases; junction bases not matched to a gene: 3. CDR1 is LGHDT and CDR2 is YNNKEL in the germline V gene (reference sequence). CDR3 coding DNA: TGTGCCAGCAGCCGGGACAGGGACATGAACACTGAAGCTTTCTTT. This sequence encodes CASSRDRDMNTEAFF.

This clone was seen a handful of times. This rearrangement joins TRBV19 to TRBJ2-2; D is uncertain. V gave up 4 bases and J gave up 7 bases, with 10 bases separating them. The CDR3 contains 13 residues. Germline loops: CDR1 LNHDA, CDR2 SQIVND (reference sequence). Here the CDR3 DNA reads TGTGCCAGTAGTAGGAGTGGTGGCGGGGAGCTGTTTTTT. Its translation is CASSRSGGGELFF.

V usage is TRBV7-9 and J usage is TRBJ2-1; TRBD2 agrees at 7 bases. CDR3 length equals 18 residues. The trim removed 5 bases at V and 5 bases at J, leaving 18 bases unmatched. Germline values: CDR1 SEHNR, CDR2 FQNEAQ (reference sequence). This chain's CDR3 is CASSPRAVRAGIHNEQFF. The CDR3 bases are TGTGCCAGCAGCCCTAGGGCAGTTCGAGCGGGGATACACAATGAGCAGTTCTTC.

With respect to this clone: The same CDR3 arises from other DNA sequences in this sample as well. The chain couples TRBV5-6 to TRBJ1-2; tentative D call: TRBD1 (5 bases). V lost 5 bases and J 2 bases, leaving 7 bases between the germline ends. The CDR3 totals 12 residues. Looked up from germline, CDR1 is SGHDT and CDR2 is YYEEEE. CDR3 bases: TGTGCCAGCAGTTCAGGGAACTATGGCTACACCTTC. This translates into CASSSGNYGYTF.

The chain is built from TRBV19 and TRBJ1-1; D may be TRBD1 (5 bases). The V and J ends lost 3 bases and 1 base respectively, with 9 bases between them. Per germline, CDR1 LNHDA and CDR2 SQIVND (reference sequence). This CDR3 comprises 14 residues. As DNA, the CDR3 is TGTGCCAGTAGTATTAGGGGATCGAACACTGAAGCTTTCTTT. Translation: CASSIRGSNTEAFF.

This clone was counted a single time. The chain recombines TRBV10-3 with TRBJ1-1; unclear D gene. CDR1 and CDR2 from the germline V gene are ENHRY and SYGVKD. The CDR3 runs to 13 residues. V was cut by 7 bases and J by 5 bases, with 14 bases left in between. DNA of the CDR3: TGTGCCATCACCTTACAATTTCGTACTGAAGCTTTCTTT. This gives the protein CAITLQFRTEAFF.

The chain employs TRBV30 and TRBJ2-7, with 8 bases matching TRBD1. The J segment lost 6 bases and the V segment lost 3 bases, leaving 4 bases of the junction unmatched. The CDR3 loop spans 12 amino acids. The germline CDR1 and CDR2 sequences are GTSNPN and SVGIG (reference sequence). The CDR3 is CAWSVTGAEQYF. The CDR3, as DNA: TGTGCCTGGAGCGTGACAGGGGCCGAGCAGTACTTC.

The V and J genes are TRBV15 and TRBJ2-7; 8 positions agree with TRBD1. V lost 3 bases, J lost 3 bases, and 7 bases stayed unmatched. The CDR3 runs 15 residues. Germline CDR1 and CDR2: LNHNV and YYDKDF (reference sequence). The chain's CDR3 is CATSRPGQDFYEQYF. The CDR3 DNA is TGTGCCACCAGCAGGCCGGGACAGGATTTCTACGAGCAGTACTTC.

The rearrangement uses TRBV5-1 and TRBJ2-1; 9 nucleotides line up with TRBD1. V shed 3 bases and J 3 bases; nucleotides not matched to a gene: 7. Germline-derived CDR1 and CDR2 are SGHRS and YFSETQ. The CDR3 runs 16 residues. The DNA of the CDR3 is TGCGCCAGCAGCTCTCCGGGACAGGGTGTCTACAATGAGCAGTTCTTC. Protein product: CASSSPGQGVYNEQFF.

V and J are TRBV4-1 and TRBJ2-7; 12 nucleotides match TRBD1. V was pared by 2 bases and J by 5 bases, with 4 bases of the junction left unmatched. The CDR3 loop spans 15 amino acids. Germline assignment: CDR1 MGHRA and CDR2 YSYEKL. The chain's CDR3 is CASSQQGQGAHEQYF. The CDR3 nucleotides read TGCGCCAGCAGCCAACAGGGACAGGGGGCCCACGAGCAGTACTTC.

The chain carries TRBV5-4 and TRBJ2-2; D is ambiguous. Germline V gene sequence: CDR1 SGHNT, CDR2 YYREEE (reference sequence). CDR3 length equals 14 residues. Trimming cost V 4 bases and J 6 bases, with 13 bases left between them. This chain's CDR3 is CASSPQAAPGELFF. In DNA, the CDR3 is TGTGCCAGCAGCCCCCAGGCCGCCCCCGGGGAGCTGTTTTTT.

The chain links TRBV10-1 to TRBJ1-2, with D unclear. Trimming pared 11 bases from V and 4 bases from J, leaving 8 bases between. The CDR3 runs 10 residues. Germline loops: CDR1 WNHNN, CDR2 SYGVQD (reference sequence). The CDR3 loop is CAPGVYGYTF. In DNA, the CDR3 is TGCGCCCCCGGTGTCTATGGCTACACCTTC.

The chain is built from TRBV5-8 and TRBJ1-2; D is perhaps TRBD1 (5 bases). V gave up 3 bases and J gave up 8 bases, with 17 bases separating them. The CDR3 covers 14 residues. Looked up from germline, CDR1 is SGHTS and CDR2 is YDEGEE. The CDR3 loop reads CASSYPGLRAGYTF. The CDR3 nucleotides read TGTGCCAGCAGCTACCCGGGACTCCGAGCGGGCTACACCTTC. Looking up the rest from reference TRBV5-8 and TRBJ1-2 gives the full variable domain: EAGVTQSPTHLIKTRGQQATLRCSPISGHTSVYWYQQALGLGLQFLLWYDEGEERNRGNFPPRFSGRQFPNYSSELNVNALELEDSALYLCASSYPGLRAGYTFGSGTRLTVV.

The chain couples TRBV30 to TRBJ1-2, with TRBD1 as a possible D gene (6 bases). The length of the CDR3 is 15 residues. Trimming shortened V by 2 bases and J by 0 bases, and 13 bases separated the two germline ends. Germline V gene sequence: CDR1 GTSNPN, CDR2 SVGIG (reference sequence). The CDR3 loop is CAWSWTATPNYGYTF. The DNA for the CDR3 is TGTGCCTGGAGTTGGACAGCAACGCCTAACTATGGCTACACCTTC.

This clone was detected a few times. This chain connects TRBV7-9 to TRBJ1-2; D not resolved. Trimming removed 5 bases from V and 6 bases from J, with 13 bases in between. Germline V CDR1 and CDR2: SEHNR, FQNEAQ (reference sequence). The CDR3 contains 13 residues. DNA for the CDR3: TGTGCCAGCAGCCTACTGGGCATGCATGGCTACACCTTC. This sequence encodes CASSLLGMHGYTF.

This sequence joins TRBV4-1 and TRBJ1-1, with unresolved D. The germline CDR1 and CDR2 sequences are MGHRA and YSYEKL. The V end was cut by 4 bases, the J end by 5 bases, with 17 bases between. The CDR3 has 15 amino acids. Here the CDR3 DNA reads TGCGCCAGCAGCCCCCAAGCGGGCTGGGGAACTGAAGCTTTCTTT. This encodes CASSPQAGWGTEAFF.

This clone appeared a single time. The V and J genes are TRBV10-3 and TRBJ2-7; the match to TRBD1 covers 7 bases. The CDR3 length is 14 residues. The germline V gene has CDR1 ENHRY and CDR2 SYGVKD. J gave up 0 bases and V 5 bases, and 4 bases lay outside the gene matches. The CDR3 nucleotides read TGTGCCATCAGTAGTGGGACAGCCTCCTACGAGCAGTACTTC. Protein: CAISSGTASYEQYF.

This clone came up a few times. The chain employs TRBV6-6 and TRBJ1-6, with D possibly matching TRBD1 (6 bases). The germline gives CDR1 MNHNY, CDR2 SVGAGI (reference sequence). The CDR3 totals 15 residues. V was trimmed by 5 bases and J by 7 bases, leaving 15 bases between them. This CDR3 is CASSLAQGRNSPLHF. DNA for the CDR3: TGTGCCAGCAGTCTTGCTCAGGGGAGAAATTCACCCCTCCACTTT.

The CDR3 reads CASSPWSGRVTDTQYF. Here the CDR3 DNA reads TGCGCCAGCAGCCCTTGGAGCGGGAGAGTTACAGATACGCAGTATTTT. The chain employs TRBV5-1 and TRBJ2-3; 8 bases agree with TRBD2. V lost 4 bases to trimming and J lost 3 bases; unmatched junction nucleotides: 10. Germline-derived CDR1 and CDR2 are SGHRS and YFSETQ. The CDR3 covers 16 residues.